This TCR beta chain is from a study of blood T cell repertoires in COVID-19. This clone has just a few counts. Profiled with immunoSEQ multiplex PCR; TCRdb holds only in-frame clones, not every one. The top ten hold approximately 1.5% of the sample, which has about 110,000 clones, approximately 81% seen once. Germline V gene sequence: CDR1 LGHDT, CDR2 YNNKEL (reference sequence). The CDR3 runs to 14 residues. Trimming removed 1 base at V and 0 bases at J, with 4 bases between. The chain is built from TRBV3-1 (or the pseudogene TRBV3-2) and TRBJ2-4; D gene ambiguous. Sequenced sample: peripheral blood. The receptor comes from a man between 35 and 55 years old with acute or convalescent COVID-19. Written as DNA, the CDR3 is TGTGCCAGCAGCCAAGTACTAGCCAAAAACATTCAGTACTTC. It codes for CASSQVLAKNIQYF.